The clone carrying this T cell receptor beta chain was counted ten times or more. The TCR beta CDR3 regions underwent amplification using RNA transcripts as the source. The HTBI primer set served for first-round RT-PCR of the TCR CDR3. TCRdb reanalysed the multiplex PCR reads using MiXCR and keeps one entry per CDR3 protein. The sample carries roughly 290,000 distinct CDR3 sequences, 17% recorded once. The CDR3 runs 12 residues. Deletions cut 4 bases from V and 3 bases from J, with 7 bases between. The data stem from a study of T cells in Graves' hyperthyroidism and ophthalmopathy. The receptor's source is a woman aged 60-75 years with Graves' ophthalmopathy. The genes are TRBV12-3 or TRBV12-4 and TRBJ2-7; D gene unclear. Sequences were obtained from blood. The CDR3 reads CASSYLGYEQYF. CDR3 bases: TGTGCCAGCAGTTATCTAGGCTACGAGCAGTACTTC.